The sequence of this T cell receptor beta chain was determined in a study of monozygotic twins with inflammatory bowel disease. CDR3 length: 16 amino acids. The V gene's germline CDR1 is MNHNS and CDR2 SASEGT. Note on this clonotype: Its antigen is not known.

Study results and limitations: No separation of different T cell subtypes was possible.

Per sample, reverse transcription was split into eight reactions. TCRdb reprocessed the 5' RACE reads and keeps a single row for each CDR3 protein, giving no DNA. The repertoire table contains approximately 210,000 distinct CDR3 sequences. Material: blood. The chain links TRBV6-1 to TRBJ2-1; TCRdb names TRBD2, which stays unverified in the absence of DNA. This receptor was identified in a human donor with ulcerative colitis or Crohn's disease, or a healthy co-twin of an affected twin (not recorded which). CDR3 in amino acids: CASTRSGISSYNEQFF.